The sequence of this T cell receptor beta chain was determined in a study of T cell repertoires in cytomegalovirus infection. Study in general: Matching HLA type and CMV infection were both indicated by public TCR beta signatures.

The study's findings and limits: Cumulative public TCR beta family frequency identified CMV carriers with the relevant HLA.

V trimming: 7 bases; J trimming: 7 bases; junction bases outside the gene matches: 4. The CDR3 loop spans 14 amino acids. Germline values: CDR1 SNHLY, CDR2 FYNNEI. TCRdb used MiXCR to reprocess the reads, holding one entry per CDR3 protein. The data contain about 340,000 distinct CDR3 sequences, 25% to 30% of them seen just once; the ten biggest clones take up 15% to 25%. This clonotype was counted only a few times. The antigen remains unidentified. Specimen: cultured PBMCs, collected from culture after CMV antigen stimulation. The J gene is TRBJ2-1, the V gene TRBV2; TRBD2 matches 13 bases. This TCR came from a human donor in good health (CMV status not recorded). Some clones in this sample may be carry-over from other donors' samples. The CDR3 sequence is CASKTSGGSNEQFF. The CDR3 DNA sequence: TGTGCCAGCAAGACTAGCGGGGGGTCGAATGAGCAGTTCTTC.